The 21 T cell receptor beta chains presented below share a single source sample, sequenced in a study of beta chain features in type 1 diabetes. Expressed TCRB transcripts got sequenced, as all isolated RNA was reverse transcribed. The data were produced by immunoSEQ multiplex PCR, yet TCRdb's version contains in-frame clones alone and is incomplete. Among about 350,000 clones listed, around 20% were seen once. The sample was naive CD4+ T cells from blood. The source is a woman aged 18-29 years in good health.

Only a few counts were recorded for this clone. Here the CDR3 DNA reads TGTGCCAGCAGCGGCAGGACTCGAAGCTACAATGAGCAGTTCTTC. Amino acids: CASSGRTRSYNEQFF. The chain is built from TRBV9 and TRBJ2-1, with TRBD2 as a possible D gene (5 bases). The CDR3 loop spans 15 amino acids. The V end lost 3 bases, the J end lost 3 bases, and 13 bases lay between the germline ends. Germline-derived CDR1 and CDR2 are SGDLS and YYNGEE.

This chain joins TRBV18 and TRBJ1-1, with D uncertain. Trimming took off 3 bases at V and 5 bases at J, with 13 bases between the two ends. Germline CDR1 KGHSH, CDR2 LQKENI. The CDR3 runs 14 residues. Written as DNA, the CDR3 is TGTGCCAGCTCACCCTCGCGGGGTCGGACTGAAGCTTTCTTT. Translating it yields CASSPSRGRTEAFF.

The rearrangement links TRBV7-3 to TRBJ2-1; 12 nucleotides align to TRBD2. Trimming took 5 bases from V and 7 from J; bases not matched to a gene: 3. The CDR3 spans 14 residues. Germline V gene data show CDR1 as SGHTA and CDR2 as FQGTGA. The CDR3 DNA reads TGTGCCAGCAGCCCGGGACTAGCGGGTAATGAGCAGTTCTTC. Residues: CASSPGLAGNEQFF.

The V and J genes are TRBV18 and TRBJ2-1, with TRBD1 identical over 7 bases. The V and J ends lost 3 bases and 5 bases, in that order; junction bases with no gene match: 7. Germline V gene data show CDR1 as KGHSH and CDR2 as LQKENI. CDR3 length: 15 amino acids. CDR3 sequence reads: CASSPPGQPNNEQFF. In DNA, the CDR3 is TGTGCCAGCTCACCCCCGGGACAGCCTAACAATGAGCAGTTCTTC.

On this clone: Other DNA sequences in the same sample also yield this CDR3. This chain links TRBV6-5 with TRBJ1-1; D is perhaps TRBD1 (6 bases). V lost 6 bases and J 0 bases, leaving 8 bases between the germline ends. CDR3 length: 13 amino acids. The germline CDR1 and CDR2 sequences are MNHEY and SVGAGI. The CDR3 DNA reads as TGTGCCAGCAGACAGGGAATGAACACTGAAGCTTTCTTT. Protein sequence: CASRQGMNTEAFF.

This clone was seen a few times. Other DNA sequences of this sample code for an identical CDR3. The rearrangement uses TRBV5-1 and TRBJ2-5; 12 bases align to TRBD1. With V trimmed by 0 bases and J by 4 bases, 1 base remained unmatched. The CDR3 totals 15 residues. Germline CDR1 is SGHRS and CDR2 is YFSETQ. CDR3 residues: CASSLGDRGRETQYF. The DNA for the CDR3 is TGCGCCAGCAGCTTGGGGGACAGGGGGCGAGAGACCCAGTACTTC. The variable domain in full, completed from reference TRBV5-1 and TRBJ2-5, reads KAGVTQTPRYLIKTRGQQVTLSCSPISGHRSVSWYQQTPGQGLQFLFEYFSETQRNKGNFPGRFSGRQFSNSRSEMNVSTLELGDSALYLCASSLGDRGRETQYFGPGTRLLVL.

The chain has TRBV30 and TRBJ1-5; maybe TRBD1 (6 bases). The CDR3 has 13 amino acids. The germline V gene encodes CDR1 GTSNPN and CDR2 SVGIG (reference sequence). V was trimmed by 5 bases and J by 5 bases, leaving 13 bases between them. CDR3 sequence reads: CAWAMAGDQPQHF. The CDR3 DNA reads as TGTGCCTGGGCCATGGCAGGGGATCAGCCCCAGCATTTT.

J is TRBJ1-1 and V is TRBV2; D uncertain. V lost 6 bases and J 4 bases, leaving 12 bases between the germline ends. In germline, CDR1 is SNHLY, CDR2 FYNNEI. The CDR3 totals 13 residues. In nucleotides, the CDR3 is TGTGCCAGCAGCCTTGACTTAAGCACTGAAGCTTTCTTT. This sequence encodes CASSLDLSTEAFF.

The CDR3 coding sequence is TGTGCCAGCAGCTCTCTCCGCCCGGGACTAGGTTACAATGAGCAGTTCTTC. This translates into CASSSLRPGLGYNEQFF. The chain couples TRBV5-6 to TRBJ2-1, with 8 bases that match TRBD2. CDR1 is SGHDT, CDR2 YYEEEE, per germline. This CDR3 is built from 17 residues. The trim removed 3 bases at V and 4 bases at J, leaving 12 bases unmatched.

V is TRBV7-2 and J is TRBJ2-4; 8 bases line up with TRBD1. V lost 2 bases and J lost 6; bases outside the gene matches: 9. This CDR3 comprises 16 residues. The germline CDR1 and CDR2 sequences are SGHTA and FQGNSA. The CDR3 region is CASSLSSTGVRNIQYF. CDR3 bases: TGTGCCAGCAGCTTATCGTCGACAGGGGTGAGAAACATTCAGTACTTC.

This rearrangement joins TRBV5-4 to TRBJ2-7; D remains unclear. V lost 0 bases and J lost 3, with 7 bases in between. Germline assignment: CDR1 SGHNT and CDR2 YYREEE (reference sequence). The CDR3 is made up of 13 amino acids. DNA for the CDR3: TGTGCCAGCAGCTTGGGCCAGAACTACGAGCAGTACTTC. Amino acid sequence: CASSLGQNYEQYF.

In this sample, this clone turned up once. This chain links TRBV15 with TRBJ2-7; 7 positions agree with TRBD1. In germline, CDR1 is LNHNV, CDR2 YYDKDF (reference sequence). The CDR3 is 15 residues long. With 0 bases clipped from V and 5 bases from J, the junction kept 7 bases outside the gene matches. The CDR3 DNA reads TGTGCCACCAGCAGAGATCAAGTAGACAGGGACGAGCAGTACTTC. Its translation is CATSRDQVDRDEQYF.

This clone was picked up a small number of times. J is TRBJ2-5 and V is TRBV11-3; weak D call: TRBD1 (5 bases). The CDR3 sequence is 14 residues long. Trimming took 5 bases from V and 3 from J, leaving 13 bases between them. Germline CDR1 is SGHNT and CDR2 is YENEEA. CDR3: CASSTYRNEETQYF. In nucleotides, the CDR3 is TGTGCCAGCAGCACATACAGGAACGAAGAGACCCAGTACTTC.

This clone occurred a few times. V gene TRBV7-2 combines with J gene TRBJ2-7; 7 nucleotides match TRBD1. V trimming: 5 bases; J trimming: 2 bases; junction bases outside the gene matches: 6. Germline lookup yields CDR1 SGHTA and CDR2 FQGNSA. The CDR3 is 14 amino acids. CDR3 DNA: TGTGCCAGCAGCCTACGGGACAGCACCTACGAGCAGTACTTC. The encoded protein is CASSLRDSTYEQYF.

This clone has more than one count but fewer than ten. The rearrangement uses TRBV4-3 and TRBJ2-2; TRBD1 agrees at 11 bases. After removal of 1 base from V and 3 bases from J, the junction contained 4 bases not matched to a gene. This CDR3 comprises 17 residues. The V gene's germline CDR1 is LGHNA and CDR2 YSLEER. CDR3 in amino acids: CASSQAGTGGYTGELFF. The CDR3 DNA reads as TGCGCCAGCAGCCAAGCTGGGACAGGGGGTTACACCGGGGAGCTGTTTTTT.

The DNA for the CDR3 is TGCGCCAGCAACTCCGAGGGCGAAGAGACCCAGTACTTC. It translates to CASNSEGEETQYF. The chain has TRBV5-1 and TRBJ2-5; D may be TRBD2 (5 bases). Trimming stripped 6 bases from V and 3 bases from J, with 12 bases between. Germline CDR1 and CDR2: SGHRS and YFSETQ. This CDR3 region has 13 residues.

This clone was counted a few times. The rearrangement joins TRBV11-2 to TRBJ1-1; no firm D call. Trimming removed 0 bases at V and 12 bases at J, with 11 bases between. Per the germline V gene, CDR1 is SGHAT and CDR2 is FQNNGV. This CDR3 contains 12 residues. The CDR3 here is CASSLDQRETFF. The DNA of the CDR3 is TGTGCCAGCAGCTTAGATCAGAGGGAAACTTTCTTT.

The genes are TRBV29-1 and TRBJ2-3, with TRBD2 matching over 12 bases. This CDR3 comprises 15 residues. Per germline, CDR1 SQVTM and CDR2 ANQGSEA. The trim removed 7 bases at V and 0 bases at J, leaving 5 bases unmatched. CDR3 in DNA: TGCAGCGCTAGAGGGACTAGCGGGAGCACAGATACGCAGTATTTT. It translates to CSARGTSGSTDTQYF.

The gene calls are TRBV10-3 and TRBJ1-2, with D perhaps TRBD1 (6 bases). Looked up from germline, CDR1 is ENHRY and CDR2 is SYGVKD. This CDR3 spans 13 amino acids. Trimming removed 10 bases from V and 3 bases from J, with 15 bases in between. Here the CDR3 reads CATRQAVDYGYTF. CDR3 sequence (DNA): TGTGCCACCAGACAGGCAGTTGACTATGGCTACACCTTC.

The V gene is TRBV7-8, the J gene TRBJ2-2, with 8 nucleotides matching TRBD2. V lost 10 bases and J lost 2; bases outside the gene matches: 12. CDR1 is SGHVS, CDR2 FQNEAQ, per germline. The CDR3 length is 16 residues. The CDR3 nucleotides are TGTGCCATAAGTCCCGGGACTAGACGAAACACCGGGGAGCTGTTTTTT. Amino acid sequence: CAISPGTRRNTGELFF.

The gene calls are TRBV30 and TRBJ1-1; D is uncertain. CDR1 is GTSNPN, CDR2 SVGIG, per germline (reference sequence). This CDR3 spans 11 amino acids. V was trimmed by 4 bases and J by 0 bases, leaving 3 bases between them. The CDR3 spells CAWTLNTEAFF. CDR3 nucleotides: TGTGCCTGGACATTGAACACTGAAGCTTTCTTT.